This TCR beta chain was identified in a study of shared clonotypes between healthy human individuals (dated by TCRdb to the early 2020s). Notes on the research overall: A couple of women and a few men aged 18 to 49 years were included in the cohort. To increase sequencing depth and limit assay-specific biases, TCR repertoire library preparation and sequencing were carried out by different laboratories using diverse techniques. Blood TCR repertoires of several healthy adults were deeply sequenced to estimate repertoire size and the extent of clonotype sharing between individuals. For each donor, three plates each were used for CD4 naive and CD4 memory, two plates were used for CD8 naive, and one plate was used for CD8 memory. Each donor's leukapheresis produced roughly between roughly 0.94 and 9.5 billion PBMCs.

CDR3 length: 15 amino acids, cysteine to phenylalanine. This entry keeps only the CDR3 DNA: 45 bases, framed from base 1. At the junction V is shortened by 5 bases and J by 8 bases; bases outside the gene matches: 6. The germline V gene yields MNHNS for CDR1 and SASEGT for CDR2. This clone has more than one count but fewer than ten. Its specific antigen is unknown. Within one base of it there is no much larger clone, and no base qualities were kept. What the work shows at the level of the full study, not this receptor alone: Incomplete sequencing was indicated by rarefaction of sorted-subset datasets, despite the large sequencing depth. Sharing across several donors was observed for roughly 5.4% of naive CD4, under 4% of naive CD8, about 2.3% of memory CD4, and 0.4% of memory CD8 clonotypes. Because the study included a small number of donors, the genetic and exposure-history diversity represented was limited. Based on pairwise subsampling, the degree of clonotype sharing among donors was expected to be affected by sequencing depth. Sampling was restricted to blood, and TCR repertoires in tissues likely differ from the TCR repertoires found in blood. Estimated clonotype richness was generally larger for naive than for memory subsets. Compared with non-shared clonotypes, the clonotypes found in all four sorted-subset donors had higher generation probabilities.

The donors were healthy, HIV-negative adults with no recently reported acute infections or vaccinations. Every donor was a Caucasian adult living in Nashville, Tennessee, USA. CD4+ T cells were enriched by magnetic negative selection, after which naive cells were positively selected on CD45RA and the negative fraction was taken as the memory subset. Blood was collected by leukapheresis, and PBMCs were isolated by Ficoll-Histopaque density gradient centrifugation and then cryopreserved in liquid nitrogen vapor phase. Analytical flow cytometry was used to check the purity and quantity of every magnetically sorted T cell population. Genomic DNA was isolated from each sorted fraction and quantified by UV absorbance on a Nanodrop 2000c. Using the deep immunoSEQ assay, multiplex PCR amplified TCR CDR3 regions from genomic DNA. Genomic DNA extracted from each cell subset was distributed evenly over all wells of several immunoSEQ 96-well plates, and each plate served as one replicate. For sorted subsets, 200 to 250 ng genomic DNA, equal to some 30,000 T cell genomes, was loaded into each replicate PCR. The purified libraries were quantified using a Qubit 3.0 fluorometer, sized with a Bioanalyzer 2100, and then quantified again using the KAPA Library Quantification kit. Each immunoSEQ 96-well plate was sequenced on its own single-read 150-cycle Illumina NextSeq 550 flow cell. Under the source paper's analysis protocol: Because only junctional sequences without quality scores were contained in the immunoSEQ output, filtering matching that applied to full-length reads could not be performed. To assign V/J genes and CDR3, sequences were annotated using PyIR, a Python wrapper for IgBLAST v1.9, with IMGT germline references. Reads were removed for weak V/J assignments (E-value above 1e-6), missing CDR3, stop codons, out-of-frame junctions, or ambiguous translated residues. A V3J clonotype was defined by an identical inferred V gene, J gene, and CDR3 amino acid sequence. The percentage overlap between two repertoires was calculated by dividing the number of shared unique clonotypes by the size of the smaller repertoire. Three approaches were used to assess repertoire richness: RTK rarefaction, the Chao1 estimator, and Recon v2.1 estimates of unobserved clonotypes. Generation probabilities were computed with OLGA for all TCRbeta clonotypes obtained by the gDNA method from several donors. In TCRdb, the immuneACCESS table is reduced to in-frame sequences with V and J assigned. These tables do not hold every clone; where another copy was compared, an unresolved V gene accounts for under half, and the others remain unexplained. The V and J calls and clone size come from that table; D and trimming were worked out from the DNA. This sample has nearly 1,000,000 clones in its table, and more than 75% of those were observed once. Together, the top ten hold approximately 1.5% of the sample.

The chain links TRBV6-1 with TRBJ1-6, with 10 bases in between that match TRBD1. The receptor's source is a man between 18 and 29 years old in good health. Sequenced: memory CD4+ T cells sorted from blood. This specimen's cell subset or site label, per the study, means: CD45RA-negative fraction. The nucleotides are TGTGCCAGCAGTCCCCGGACAGGGGGTGATTCACCCCTCCACTTT. Translation gives CASSPRTGGDSPLHF.